The present T cell receptor beta chain was sequenced within a study of T cell repertoires in cytomegalovirus infection. Study background: As its CMV epitopes, the study selected recently identified HLA-C-restricted and well-studied HLA-B-restricted targets. Public TCR beta signature analysis indicated the presence of both CMV infection and matching HLA type. Study-wide results and limits: There were HLA-C-restricted CMV-specific TCR beta clonotypes dominating the ex vivo response.

In regard to this clonotype: Its antigen is not known.

TCRdb ran MiXCR on the reads and lists one entry per CDR3 protein. The sample consists of hundreds of thousands of distinct CDR3 sequences, around 29% of them appearing once. With V trimmed by 5 bases and J by 2 bases, 12 bases remained unmatched. The CDR3 loop spans 17 amino acids. This sequence joins TRBV12-3 or TRBV12-4 and TRBJ1-5, with 7 positions matching TRBD1. The sequences come from cultured PBMCs, collected from culture after CMV antigen stimulation. This clonotype was obtained from a human donor in good health (CMV status not recorded). Some clones in this sample may be carry-over from other donors' samples. CDR3 sequence: CASSPGQTGVGNQPQHF. CDR3 in DNA: TGTGCCAGCAGTCCCGGCCAAACAGGGGTCGGCAATCAGCCCCAGCATTTT.